The 19 T cell receptor beta chains below were found in one sample sequenced in a study of immune evolution from preneoplasia to lung adenocarcinoma. Some clones are missing from TCRdb's copy, which holds only in-frame ones; the method was immunoSEQ multiplex PCR. In the table there are several thousand clones, about 80% of which are singletons. Sequenced: FFPE adjacent normal lung tissue. Receptors originate from a person between 60 and 80 years old with lung adenocarcinoma.

This clone was counted between two and nine times. V usage is TRBV15 and J usage is TRBJ1-4, with D possibly being TRBD1 (5 bases). With 3 bases removed from V and 1 base from J, the gap between germline ends came to 9 bases. The CDR3 runs 15 residues. CDR1 LNHNV and CDR2 YYDKDF come from the germline V gene (reference sequence). This CDR3 is CATSRSRGTNEKLFF. CDR3 in DNA: TGTGCCACCAGCAGGTCTAGGGGAACTAATGAAAAACTGTTTTTT.

This chain connects TRBV6-1 to TRBJ2-3, with 7 bases that match TRBD1. Germline V lookup: CDR1 MNHNS, CDR2 SASEGT. This CDR3 comprises 15 residues. V was clipped by 11 bases and J by 0 bases; unmatched bases: 11. DNA of the CDR3: TGTGCCGGATCACTGGGACAGACTAGCACAGATACGCAGTATTTT. It translates to CAGSLGQTSTDTQYF.

The chain has TRBV4-1 and TRBJ2-3; no definite D call. The V and J ends lost 6 bases and 4 bases respectively, with 11 bases between them. The V gene's germline CDR1 is MGHRA and CDR2 YSYEKL. The CDR3 runs to 13 residues. In DNA, the CDR3 is TGCGCCAGCAGTCAAACTGGGGCAGATACGCAGTATTTT. Amino acid sequence: CASSQTGADTQYF.

This clone turned up a few times. The CDR3 sequence is CSAEDLYEQYF. The CDR3 DNA follows: TGCAGCGCAGAGGACCTATACGAGCAGTACTTC. This chain joins TRBV29-1 and TRBJ2-7; D is unresolved. The germline V gene encodes CDR1 SQVTM and CDR2 ANQGSEA. CDR3 length: 11 residues. V was cut by 7 bases and J by 4 bases, with 11 bases left in between.

This clone appeared once. This chain's CDR3 is CAIKILLRVTQYF. CDR3 coding DNA: TGTGCCATCAAAATTTTATTACGAGTCACTCAGTATTTT. This chain connects TRBV10-3 to TRBJ2-3, with D uncertain. CDR3 size: 13 residues. Germline CDR1 ENHRY, CDR2 SYGVKD. The germline V and J ends were trimmed by 7 bases and 12 bases, with 20 bases remaining between them.

The gene calls are TRBV5-6 and TRBJ2-5, with D tentatively TRBD1 (7 bases). The CDR3 is 16 residues long. Germline CDR1 SGHDT, CDR2 YYEEEE. V lost 0 bases to trimming and J lost 2 bases, with 14 bases between them. The CDR3 loop reads CASSLGPGGTQETQYF. For the CDR3, the DNA is TGTGCCAGCAGCTTGGGGCCAGGGGGGACTCAAGAGACCCAGTACTTC.

The V and J genes are TRBV4-1 and TRBJ2-7; the match to TRBD2 covers 12 bases. This CDR3 region has 15 residues. From germline, CDR1 is MGHRA and CDR2 YSYEKL. The junction had 2 bases not matched to a gene; V was cut back by 1 base and J by 4 bases. The CDR3 loop is CASSQGTSGTYEQYF. CDR3 bases: TGCGCCAGCAGCCAAGGGACTAGCGGGACGTACGAGCAGTACTTC.

This chain connects TRBV28 to TRBJ2-7, with 12 bases aligning to TRBD2. Germline values: CDR1 MDHEN, CDR2 SYDVKM. The CDR3 sequence is 15 residues long. V was pared by 5 bases and J by 2 bases, with 4 bases of the junction left unmatched. The CDR3 DNA follows: TGTGCCAGCAGTCCACTAGCGGGAGGCGCCTACGAGCAGTACTTC. This encodes CASSPLAGGAYEQYF.

This chain links TRBV10-1 with TRBJ2-3; 9 nucleotides line up with TRBD2. The J segment lost 2 bases and the V segment lost 0 bases, leaving 21 bases of the junction unmatched. Germline values: CDR1 WNHNN, CDR2 SYGVQD (reference sequence). This CDR3 comprises 22 residues. The CDR3 protein is CASSESAGGSEFGAGDTDTQYF. The DNA for the CDR3 is TGCGCCAGCAGTGAGTCAGCGGGGGGCAGTGAGTTCGGTGCGGGAGACACAGATACGCAGTATTTT.

In this sample, this clone turned up once. The chain combines TRBV28 with TRBJ2-3; D not resolved. This CDR3 has 12 residues. Germline V gene data show CDR1 as MDHEN and CDR2 as SYDVKM. V dropped 5 bases and J dropped 6 bases, with 9 bases sitting between them. The CDR3: CASSHLLDTQYF. For the CDR3, the DNA is TGTGCCAGCAGTCACTTATTGGATACGCAGTATTTT.

This chain uses TRBV27 with TRBJ1-2, with D uncertain. Germline loops: CDR1 MNHEY, CDR2 SMNVEV (reference sequence). Trimming took off 5 bases at V and 8 bases at J, with 15 bases between the two ends. The CDR3 consists of 13 residues. DNA of the CDR3: TGTGCCAGCAGTGGCGGAACAGTCTTGGGCTACACCTTC. The encoded protein is CASSGGTVLGYTF.

This clone was counted a few times. This sequence joins TRBV7-2 and TRBJ2-1; 7 positions agree with TRBD2. Germline V gives CDR1 SGHTA, CDR2 FQGNSA. The CDR3 length is 18 residues. With 4 bases clipped from V and 2 bases from J, the junction kept 14 bases outside the gene matches. CDR3 protein: CASSSRLSGGQAYNEQFF. The CDR3 DNA reads as TGTGCCAGCAGCTCCCGGCTTTCGGGAGGTCAAGCCTACAATGAGCAGTTCTTC.

This clone showed up just once. The chain employs TRBV2 and TRBJ2-5, with 8 positions matching TRBD1. The V gene end was trimmed by 3 bases and the J gene end by 0 bases; junction bases not matched to a gene: 3. CDR3 size: 15 residues. CDR1 and CDR2 (germline): SNHLY, FYNNEI. This chain's CDR3 is CASSERDRNQETQYF. DNA for the CDR3: TGTGCCAGCAGTGAGCGGGACAGGAACCAAGAGACCCAGTACTTC.

This chain joins TRBV2 and TRBJ2-1, with a tentative D call TRBD1 (6 bases). This CDR3 has 15 residues. Trimming pared 6 bases from V and 0 bases from J, leaving 12 bases between. The V gene's germline CDR1 is SNHLY and CDR2 FYNNEI. The CDR3 coding sequence is TGTGCCAGCAGGATGGGACAAAGCTCCTACAATGAGCAGTTCTTC. This gives the protein CASRMGQSSYNEQFF.

This clone was seen only a few times. The chain is built from TRBV9 and TRBJ1-1; 7 bases align to TRBD1. Germline V gene lookup returns CDR1 SGDLS and CDR2 YYNGEE. This CDR3 spans 15 amino acids. Trimming removed 4 bases from V and 1 base from J; junction bases left unmatched: 7. The CDR3 loop reads CASSLTGTANTEAFF. CDR3 sequence (DNA): TGTGCCAGCAGCTTGACCGGGACAGCGAACACTGAAGCTTTCTTT.

This chain joins TRBV29-1 and TRBJ1-1, with D hard to call. This CDR3 is built from 12 residues. Germline V lookup: CDR1 SQVTM, CDR2 ANQGSEA. V lost 4 bases, J lost 6 bases, and 12 bases lay in between. CDR3 in DNA: TGCAGCGTTGCCCGAGTCAGTGCTGAAGCTTTCTTT. Protein sequence: CSVARVSAEAFF. The full variable domain, with the rest looked up from reference TRBV29-1 and TRBJ1-1, is SAVISQKPSRDICQRGTSLTIQCQVDSQVTMMFWYRQQPGQSLTLIATANQGSEATYESGFVIDKFPISRPNLTFSTLTVSNMSPEDSSIYLCSVARVSAEAFFGQGTRLTVV.

The genes are TRBV7-2 and TRBJ2-5; D may be TRBD2 (6 bases). Germline-derived CDR1 and CDR2 are SGHTA and FQGNSA. The CDR3 sequence is 14 residues long. V lost 2 bases and J lost 5, with 12 bases in between. CDR3 nucleotide sequence: TGTGCCAGCAGCTTAACGGGACTCCGGGAGACCCAGTACTTC. It translates to CASSLTGLRETQYF.

This clone has just one count. V gene TRBV4-1 combines with J gene TRBJ2-5, with D possibly being TRBD2 (6 bases). The CDR3 contains 15 residues. Looked up from germline, CDR1 is MGHRA and CDR2 is YSYEKL. Trimming removed 2 bases from V and 5 bases from J, with 15 bases in between. DNA of the CDR3: TGCGCCAGCAGCCAATATGGCGGGATGGGGGAGACCCAGTACTTC. It encodes CASSQYGGMGETQYF.

J is TRBJ2-1 and V is TRBV7-3; D call uncertain. The V gene lost 4 bases and the J gene lost 2 bases, with 12 bases spanning the gap. Germline CDR1 and CDR2: SGHTA and FQGTGA. This CDR3 comprises 15 residues. CDR3 protein: CASSSILSPYNEQFF. CDR3 DNA: TGTGCCAGCAGCTCTATACTTAGCCCCTACAATGAGCAGTTCTTC.